The clone carrying this T cell receptor (beta chain) was recorded at least ten times. The sample originates from a study of T cells in Graves' hyperthyroidism and ophthalmopathy. Germline loops: CDR1 SGHTA, CDR2 FQGNSA. V was clipped by 6 bases and J by 5 bases, with 15 bases between them. The CDR3 contains 14 residues. The diagnoses drew upon clinical symptoms, serum thyroxine and TRAb, thyroid ultrasound and orbital computed tomography. TCR beta CDR3 sequences were amplified from RNA transcripts. HTBI primers were the set used in a first-round RT-PCR of the TCR CDR3. One entry per CDR3 protein results from TCRdb running MiXCR on the multiplex PCR reads. Among fewer than 600,000 distinct CDR3 sequences listed, about 14% were seen once.

The sequenced material came from blood. The rearrangement uses TRBV7-2 and TRBJ2-3; D is possibly TRBD2 (7 bases). The TCR was taken from a woman aged 40 to 50 with Graves' hyperthyroidism. The CDR3 here is CASRRGHVEDTQYF. DNA for the CDR3: TGTGCCAGCAGGCGGGGGCACGTTGAAGATACGCAGTATTTT.